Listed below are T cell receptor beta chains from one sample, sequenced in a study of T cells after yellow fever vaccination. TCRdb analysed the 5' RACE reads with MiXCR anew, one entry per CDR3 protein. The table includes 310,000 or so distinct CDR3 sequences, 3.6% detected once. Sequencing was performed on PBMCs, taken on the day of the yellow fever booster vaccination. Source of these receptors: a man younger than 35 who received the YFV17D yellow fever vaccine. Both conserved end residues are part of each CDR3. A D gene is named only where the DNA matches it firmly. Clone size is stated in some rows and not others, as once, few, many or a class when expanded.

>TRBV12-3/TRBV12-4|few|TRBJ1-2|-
CASSSPGNSNYGYTF
TGTGCCAGCAGTTCGCCCGGGAATAGCAACTATGGCTACACCTTC
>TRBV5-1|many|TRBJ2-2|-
CASSARVGHTGELFF
TGCGCCAGCAGCGCCCGGGTGGGGCACACCGGGGAGCTGTTTTTT
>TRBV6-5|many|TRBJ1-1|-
CASSYSNHRVQNTEAFF
TGTGCCAGCAGTTACTCGAACCACAGGGTTCAGAACACTGAAGCTTTCTTT
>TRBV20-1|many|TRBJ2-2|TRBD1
CSAREPGTGHTGELFF
TGCAGTGCTAGAGAACCAGGGACAGGTCACACCGGGGAGCTGTTTTTT
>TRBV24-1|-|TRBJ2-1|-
CATSEGGANEQFF
TGTGCCACCAGTGAAGGAGGGGCCAATGAGCAGTTCTTC
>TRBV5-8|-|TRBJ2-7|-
CASSLAGGRGIGQYF
TGTGCCAGCAGCTTGGCCGGCGGTCGCGGGATAGGGCAGTACTTC
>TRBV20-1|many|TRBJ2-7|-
CSASDGTDKEYF
TGCAGTGCTAGTGATGGGACCGACAAAGAGTACTTC
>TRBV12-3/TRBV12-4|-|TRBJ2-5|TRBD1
CASSFLSGGSETQYF
TGTGCCAGCAGTTTTCTGTCAGGGGGCAGTGAGACCCAGTACTTC
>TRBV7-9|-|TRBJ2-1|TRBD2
CASSKLAGGYNEQFF
TGTGCCAGCAGCAAGCTAGCGGGGGGATACAATGAGCAGTTCTTC
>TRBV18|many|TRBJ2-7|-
CASSPRDTDEQYF
TGTGCCAGCTCACCCCGAGACACCGACGAGCAGTACTTC
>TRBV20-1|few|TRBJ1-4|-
CSARDLNGAEKLFF
TGCAGTGCTAGAGATTTGAATGGAGCGGAAAAACTGTTTTTT
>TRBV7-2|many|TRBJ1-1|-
CASSSRWDTEAFF
TGTGCCAGCAGCTCCAGGTGGGACACTGAAGCTTTCTTT
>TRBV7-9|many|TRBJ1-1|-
CASSFWALNTEAFF
TGTGCCAGCAGCTTTTGGGCCTTGAACACTGAAGCTTTCTTT
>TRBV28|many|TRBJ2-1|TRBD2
CASSGLGRSEQFF
TGTGCCAGCAGCGGACTAGGGCGCAGTGAGCAGTTCTTC
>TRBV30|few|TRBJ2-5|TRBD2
CAWTRGGPETQYF
TGTGCCTGGACCCGGGGAGGGCCAGAGACCCAGTACTTC
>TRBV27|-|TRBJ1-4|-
CASSRPGANEKLFF
TGTGCCAGCAGCCGGCCGGGGGCTAATGAAAAACTGTTTTTT
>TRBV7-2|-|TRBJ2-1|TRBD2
CASSLASGGNNEQFF
TGTGCCAGCAGCTTAGCTAGCGGGGGGAACAATGAGCAGTTCTTC
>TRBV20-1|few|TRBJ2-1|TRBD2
CSAPEGGGATNEQFF
TGCAGTGCTCCCGAGGGCGGGGGGGCGACCAATGAGCAGTTCTTC
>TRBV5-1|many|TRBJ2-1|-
CASEQMGAGEQFF
TGCGCCAGCGAACAGATGGGGGCGGGTGAGCAGTTCTTC
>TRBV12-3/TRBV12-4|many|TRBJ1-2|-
CASSKAPFYGYTF
TGTGCCAGCAGTAAAGCCCCCTTCTATGGCTACACCTTC
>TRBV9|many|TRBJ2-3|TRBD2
CASSVITSGVTDTQYF
TGTGCCAGCAGCGTAATAACGAGCGGGGTCACAGATACGCAGTATTTT
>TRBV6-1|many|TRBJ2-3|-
CPSGTQHTDTQYF
TGTCCCTCGGGCACACAGCACACAGATACGCAGTATTTT
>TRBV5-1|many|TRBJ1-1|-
CASSLQQPGNTEAFF
TGCGCCAGCAGCTTGCAGCAGCCCGGGAACACTGAAGCTTTCTTT
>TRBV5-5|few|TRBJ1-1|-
CASSFLLDPDTEAFF
TGTGCCAGCAGCTTTCTACTCGACCCGGACACTGAAGCTTTCTTT
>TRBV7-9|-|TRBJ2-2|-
CASIKLEAGELFF
TGTGCCAGCATCAAACTGGAGGCAGGGGAGCTGTTTTTT
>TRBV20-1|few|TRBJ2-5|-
CSAGRETQYF
TGCAGTGCGGGAAGGGAGACCCAGTACTTC
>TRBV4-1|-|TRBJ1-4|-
CASGRGGDEKLFF
TGCGCCAGCGGGCGGGGAGGAGATGAAAAACTGTTTTTT
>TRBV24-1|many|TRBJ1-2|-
CATSDFPKAYGYTF
TGTGCCACCAGTGATTTCCCCAAGGCGTATGGCTACACCTTC
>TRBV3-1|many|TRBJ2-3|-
CASSRVVASTDTQYF
TGTGCCAGCAGCCGGGTTGTTGCTAGCACAGATACGCAGTATTTT
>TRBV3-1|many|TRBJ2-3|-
CASSQRDFSTQYF
TGTGCCAGCAGCCAGCGGGACTTCAGTACGCAGTATTTT
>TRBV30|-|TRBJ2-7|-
CACPRLEANSYEQYF
TGTGCCTGCCCCCGGTTGGAGGCGAACTCCTACGAGCAGTACTTC
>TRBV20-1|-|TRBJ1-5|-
CSASQNASNLGNQPQHF
TGCAGTGCTTCCCAGAACGCATCCAATCTAGGCAATCAGCCCCAGCATTTT
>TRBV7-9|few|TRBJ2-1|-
CASSQNAAGISNEQFF
TGTGCCAGCAGTCAGAATGCGGCAGGGATAAGTAATGAGCAGTTCTTC
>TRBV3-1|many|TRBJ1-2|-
CASSRYEQLGYTF
TGTGCCAGCAGCCGTTACGAACAGCTCGGCTACACCTTC
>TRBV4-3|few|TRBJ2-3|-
CASSPRGITDTQYF
TGCGCCAGCAGCCCCCGGGGAATCACAGATACGCAGTATTTT
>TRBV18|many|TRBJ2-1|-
CASSPREYNEQFF
TGTGCCAGCTCCCCACGGGAGTACAATGAGCAGTTCTTC
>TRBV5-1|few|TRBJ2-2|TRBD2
CASSFIGSGGPTPNTGELFF
TGCGCCAGCAGCTTTATCGGTAGCGGGGGCCCTACCCCGAACACCGGGGAGCTGTTTTTT
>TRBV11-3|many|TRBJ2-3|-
CASSLVESDTQYF
TGTGCCAGCAGCTTAGTGGAGTCGGATACGCAGTATTTT
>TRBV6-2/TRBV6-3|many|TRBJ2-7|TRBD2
CATSAGLAVDEQYF
TGTGCCACCAGCGCGGGACTAGCTGTCGACGAGCAGTACTTC